Listed here are 4 T cell receptor beta chains from one sample, sequenced in a study of T-cell reconstitution after alpha-beta-depleted transplantation in children. The authors prepared the TCRbeta library with unique molecular identifiers. TCRdb re-derived calls from the PCR reads in MiXCR, one entry per CDR3 protein. The sample gives around 450,000 distinct CDR3 sequences, under 12% of which show up once; 2% is in the top ten. The sample consisted of PBMCs, taken before TCRalphabeta/CD19-depleted stem cell transplant. The source of these receptors is a child aged 2 to 15 with inherited bone marrow failure, due to receive a stem cell transplant.

This clonotype was found once. The V and J genes are TRBV10-3 and TRBJ2-5; D assignment may be TRBD1 or TRBD2 (5 bases each). This CDR3 comprises 16 residues. V dropped 5 bases and J dropped 2 bases, with 18 bases sitting between them. The germline gives CDR1 ENHRY, CDR2 SYGVKD. The DNA of the CDR3 is TGTGCCATCAGTCCGATTCAGGCTGGGGGACAAGAGACCCAGTACTTC. Translated, it gives CAISPIQAGGQETQYF.

The sample holds many counts of this clonotype. The chain joins TRBV9 to TRBJ2-2; D gene ambiguous. The CDR3 sequence is 15 residues long. Trimming removed 3 bases at V and 6 bases at J, with 15 bases between. The germline gives CDR1 SGDLS, CDR2 YYNGEE. Written as DNA, the CDR3 is TGTGCCAGCAGCGCTTTGGCAGCTGCCGCCGGGGAGCTGTTTTTT. Translated, it gives CASSALAAAAGELFF.

Many counts were recorded for this clonotype. The V gene is TRBV6-6, the J gene TRBJ2-2; a weak D match, TRBD1 (5 bases). The CDR3 is made up of 13 amino acids. Trimming shortened V by 5 bases and J by 7 bases, and 11 bases separated the two germline ends. CDR1 is MNHNY, CDR2 SVGAGI, per germline (reference sequence). The CDR3 loop reads CASSSTGYGELFF. The CDR3 DNA sequence: TGTGCCAGCAGTAGCACAGGTTACGGGGAGCTGTTTTTT.

The J gene is TRBJ1-2, the V gene TRBV19; D remains unclear. The CDR3 is made up of 13 amino acids. Germline assignment: CDR1 LNHDA and CDR2 SQIVND (reference sequence). The V end was cut by 3 bases, the J end by 4 bases, with 9 bases between. CDR3 residues: CASSIQASYGYTF. DNA of the CDR3: TGTGCCAGTAGTATCCAGGCCTCCTATGGCTACACCTTC.